The T cell receptor beta chain under discussion was sequenced for a study of T cells in Graves' hyperthyroidism and ophthalmopathy (dated by TCRdb to between 2019 and 2020). In terms of the full investigation: Peripheral blood was collected at initial diagnosis, before any treatment. A discovery cohort of around 100 patients, roughly 40 with Graves' ophthalmopathy and 57 with stable Graves' hyperthyroidism, was used to find distinguishing TCR V-J signatures. For training and testing, the 100 or so patients in the discovery cohort were randomly divided in a 7:3 ratio. Whether ophthalmopathy could be predicted prospectively was tested in an independent validation cohort made up of fewer than 20 hyperthyroidism patients plus 17 patients who later progressed to ophthalmopathy. The paper describes TCR Vbeta CDR3 sequencing of about 140 peripheral blood samples, made up of roughly 45 ophthalmopathy patients, 70 to 80 hyperthyroidism patients and 17 progressor patients. The study also compared thyroid tissue and blood T-cell repertoires from roughly six Graves' hyperthyroidism patients. After blood sampling, hyperthyroidism patients were treated with methimazole at a starting dose of 30 mg daily, and ophthalmopathy patients were treated with high-dose intravenous methylprednisolone.

Moderately to severely active disease, a Clinical Activity Score of at least 3, a NOSPECS grade of at least 4, and a duration under 3 months were present in ophthalmopathy patients. Any patient with an uncontrolled infection, another autoimmune disease, pregnancy or lactation was excluded. Diagnoses relied on clinical symptoms, serum thyroxine and TRAb, thyroid ultrasound and orbital computed tomography. PBMCs were separated from 7.5 to 10 ml of fresh peripheral blood using Ficoll-Paque density gradient centrifugation. Trizol reagent was used to extract total RNA, and RNA quality was then checked on an Agilent 2100 Bioanalyzer. On this clonotype: Its antigen is still unknown. Base qualities were left out, and no much larger clone turns up one base away.

Results and caveats for the whole study, not just this receptor: In validation, the model predicted progression to ophthalmopathy with 55% to 71% sensitivity and less than 80% specificity, a median of about 6 months before onset. In cross-validation, a model built on a 13 V-J signature told ophthalmopathy apart from stable hyperthyroidism with approximately 90% sensitivity and around 83% specificity, and in testing the same model reached 80%/75%. No statistical method was used to set the sample size in advance, and investigators knew the group allocation. Most expanded thyroid clonotypes (frequency above 0.001) were also detected in blood, a finding suggesting that blood repertoires may reflect thyroid immune responses.

Amplification of TCR beta CDR3 regions was carried out from RNA transcripts. The first round of RT-PCR for the TCR CDR3 was performed with the HTBI primer set and the Qiagen OneStep RT-PCR kit. A second multiplex PCR round built the libraries, followed by size selection and purification. Sequencing of the libraries was done on an Illumina HiSeq2000 using paired-end 100 bp reads. The study's processing was this. SOAPnuke was used to process the raw data, removing reads that contained adapters or uncalled bases, had a mean Phred below 15, or lacked an exact match to the constant primer or identifier. COPE v1.2.5 was used to merge high-quality paired reads, and clonotypes were defined as unique nucleotide sequences. MiTCR v1.1 was used to align the clonotypes against IMGT TRBV, TRBD and TRBJ reference segments. The analysis included only V-J combinations with a frequency above 0.0001, which together covered around 99% of the repertoires. A TCS score was defined as the ratio between F50 (clonal expansion) and ExV (chaos), using BLOSUM62-based TCRdist between CDR3 peptides within each V-J. Welch's t-statistics and random forest reduced 450 to 600 V-J features to 13, which were used in a naive Bayes classifier (R e1071). In TCRdb, the public reads were trimmed at Q25 with fastp and aligned with MiXCR, with productive beta chains retained. Identical CDR3 proteins give one entry, which carries the most common genes and DNA. The V and J calls were not made by the authors but by TCRdb's processing. Within this sample are approximately 620,000 distinct CDR3 sequences, with more than 15% of them counted one time only. In total, the top ten clones hold 2.5% to 4% of the sample.

Sequenced: blood. This clonotype was obtained from a woman in her thirties or forties with Graves' ophthalmopathy.

The DNA sequence follows: TGTGCCATGGGACTGTCGTATGGCTACACCTTC. Translated, this is CAMGLSYGYTF. Here the chain combines TRBV27 and TRBJ1-2; a tentative D call is TRBD1 (5 bases match). Sequences MNHEY (CDR1) and SMNVEV (CDR2) are obtained from the germline V gene (reference sequence). V lost 10 bases and J lost 5 bases; the stretch between them is 11 bases long. The CDR3 covers 11 residues, taking in both the cysteine and the phenylalanine. Just the 33-base CDR3 DNA is kept, in frame starting at base 1.